These 8 T cell receptor beta chains came from one sample sequenced in a study of response to subunit inactivated influenza vaccine. TCRdb reprocessed the RT-PCR reads with MiXCR, giving one entry per CDR3 protein. The table includes hundreds of thousands of distinct CDR3 sequences, 16% detected once. The sequencing here drew on CD4+ T cells sorted from PBMCs, taken about 24 months after vaccination. Receptors originate from a man between 50 and 69 years old who received an inactivated influenza vaccine.

The V call is TRBV7-2, the J call TRBJ2-5; D remains ambiguous. The length of the CDR3 is 16 residues. V was shortened by 0 bases and J by 1 base, with 12 bases between the two germline ends. Germline CDR1 is SGHTA and CDR2 is FQGNSA. Written as DNA, the CDR3 is TGTGCCAGCAGCTTAGCGGGCAGCGACATCCAAGAGACCCAGTACTTC. It yields the protein CASSLAGSDIQETQYF.

The chain is built from TRBV20-1 and TRBJ2-3; perhaps TRBD2 as D (6 bases). Germline V CDR1 and CDR2: DFQATT, SNEGSKA (reference sequence). Trimming cost V 5 bases and J 3 bases, with 18 bases left between them. The CDR3 consists of 15 residues. CDR3 nucleotides: TGCAGTGCTGGCGCACCGGGACTTCAGACAGATACGCAGTATTTT. It codes for CSAGAPGLQTDTQYF.

This chain uses TRBV11-2 with TRBJ2-7; D gene uncertain. Looked up from germline, CDR1 is SGHAT and CDR2 is FQNNGV. CDR3 size: 11 residues. Trimming shortened V by 3 bases and J by 5 bases, and 5 bases separated the two germline ends. Written as DNA, the CDR3 is TGTGCCAGCAGCTTCCAGAACGAGCAGTACTTC. Its translation is CASSFQNEQYF.

The V gene is TRBV9, the J gene TRBJ2-2; D is ambiguous. Per germline, CDR1 SGDLS and CDR2 YYNGEE. The CDR3 length is 14 residues. The V gene lost 4 bases and the J gene lost 2 bases, with 9 bases spanning the gap. In DNA, the CDR3 is TGTGCCAGCAGCTTCCCGACCAACACCGGGGAGCTGTTTTTT. This gives the protein CASSFPTNTGELFF.

This clonotype showed up just a few times. This chain uses TRBV20-1 with TRBJ2-3; TRBD2 aligns across 10 bases. Germline V gene sequence: CDR1 DFQATT, CDR2 SNEGSKA (reference sequence). With 6 bases clipped from V and 0 bases from J, the junction kept 12 bases outside the gene matches. The CDR3 spans 17 residues. The CDR3 sequence is CSAETSGVGWSTDTQYF. The CDR3 nucleotides are TGCAGTGCGGAAACTAGCGGGGTGGGTTGGAGCACAGATACGCAGTATTTT.

The CDR3 bases are TGTGCCAGCAGCCCTCAAGTCGTGCGGGAGAAAGATACGCAGTATTTT. Amino acids: CASSPQVVREKDTQYF. V is TRBV5-5 and J is TRBJ2-3; 7 bases line up with TRBD2. The CDR3 contains 16 residues. Germline V gene data show CDR1 as SGHKS and CDR2 as YYEKEE (reference sequence). Unmatched junction bases numbered 13, after V lost 4 bases and J lost 5 bases.

This sequence joins TRBV4-3 and TRBJ2-1; maybe TRBD2 (5 bases). This CDR3 region has 18 residues. The germline CDR1 and CDR2 sequences are LGHNA and YSLEER. Deletions cut 0 bases from V and 4 bases from J, with 19 bases between. CDR3 residues: CASSQDVVRYGEYNEQFF. CDR3 DNA sequence: TGCGCCAGCAGCCAAGATGTCGTAAGGTACGGGGAATACAATGAGCAGTTCTTC.

The CDR3: CAISEPNTDTQYF. Here the CDR3 DNA reads TGTGCCATCAGTGAGCCTAACACAGATACGCAGTATTTT. V usage is TRBV10-3 and J usage is TRBJ2-3, with unresolved D. V lost 2 bases and J lost 2, with 5 bases in between. Germline V CDR1 and CDR2: ENHRY, SYGVKD. The CDR3 totals 13 residues.